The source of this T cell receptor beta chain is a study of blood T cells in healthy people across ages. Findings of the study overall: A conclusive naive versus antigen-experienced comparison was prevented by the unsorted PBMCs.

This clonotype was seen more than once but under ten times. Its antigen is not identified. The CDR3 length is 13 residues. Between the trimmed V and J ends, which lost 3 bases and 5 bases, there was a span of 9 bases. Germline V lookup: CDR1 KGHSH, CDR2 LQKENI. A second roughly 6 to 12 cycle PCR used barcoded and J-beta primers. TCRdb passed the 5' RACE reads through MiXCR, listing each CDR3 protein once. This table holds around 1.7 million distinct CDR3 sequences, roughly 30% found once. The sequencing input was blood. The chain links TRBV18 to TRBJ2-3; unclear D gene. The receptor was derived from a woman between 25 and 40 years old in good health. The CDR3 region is CASSPSQQDTQYF. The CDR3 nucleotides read TGTGCCAGCTCACCCTCACAGCAAGATACGCAGTATTTT.